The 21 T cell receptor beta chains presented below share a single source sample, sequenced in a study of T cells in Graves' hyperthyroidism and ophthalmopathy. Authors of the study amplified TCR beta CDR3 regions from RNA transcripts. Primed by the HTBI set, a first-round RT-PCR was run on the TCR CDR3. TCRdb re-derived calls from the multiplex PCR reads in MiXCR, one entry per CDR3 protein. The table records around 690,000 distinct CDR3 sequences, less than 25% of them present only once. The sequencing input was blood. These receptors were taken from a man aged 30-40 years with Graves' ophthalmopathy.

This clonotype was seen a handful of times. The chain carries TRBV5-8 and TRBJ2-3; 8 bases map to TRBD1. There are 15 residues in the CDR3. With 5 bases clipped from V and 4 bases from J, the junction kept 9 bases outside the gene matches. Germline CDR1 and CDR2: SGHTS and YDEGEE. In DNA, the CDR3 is TGTGCCAGCAGTTCGACCAGGACAGGGTCAGATACGCAGTATTTT. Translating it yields CASSSTRTGSDTQYF.

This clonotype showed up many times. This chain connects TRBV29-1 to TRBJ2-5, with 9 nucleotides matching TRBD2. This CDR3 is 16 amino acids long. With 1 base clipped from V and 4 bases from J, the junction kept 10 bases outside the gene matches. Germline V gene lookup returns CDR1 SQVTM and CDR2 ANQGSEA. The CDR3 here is CSVEGLAGVWRETQYF. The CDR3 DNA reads TGCAGCGTTGAAGGGTTAGCGGGAGTCTGGAGAGAGACCCAGTACTTC.

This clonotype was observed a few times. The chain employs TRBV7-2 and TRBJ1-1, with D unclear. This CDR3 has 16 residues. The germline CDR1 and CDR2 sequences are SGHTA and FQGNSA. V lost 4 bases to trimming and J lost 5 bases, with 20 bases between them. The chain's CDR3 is CASSSTANGVVTEAFF. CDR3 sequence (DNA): TGTGCCAGCAGCTCCACAGCGAACGGGGTGGTTACTGAAGCTTTCTTT.

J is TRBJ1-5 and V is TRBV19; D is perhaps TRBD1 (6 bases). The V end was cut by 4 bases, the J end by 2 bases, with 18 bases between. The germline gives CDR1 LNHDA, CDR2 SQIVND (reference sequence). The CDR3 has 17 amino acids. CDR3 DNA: TGTGCCAGTAGTAGTCCTGAGGACAGCAGCGGCAATCAGCCCCAGCATTTT. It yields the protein CASSSPEDSSGNQPQHF. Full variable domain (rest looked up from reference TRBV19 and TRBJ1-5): DGGITQSPKYLFRKEGQNVTLSCEQNLNHDAMYWYRQDPGQGLRLIYYSQIVNDFQKGDIAEGYSVSREKKESFPLTVTSAQKNPTAFYLCASSSPEDSSGNQPQHFGDGTRLSIL.

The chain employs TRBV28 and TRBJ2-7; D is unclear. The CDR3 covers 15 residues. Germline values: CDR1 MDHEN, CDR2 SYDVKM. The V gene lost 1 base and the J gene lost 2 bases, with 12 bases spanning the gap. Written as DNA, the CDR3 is TGTGCCAGCAGTTTATTGGCAGTGAGTGCCTACGAGCAGTACTTC. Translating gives CASSLLAVSAYEQYF.

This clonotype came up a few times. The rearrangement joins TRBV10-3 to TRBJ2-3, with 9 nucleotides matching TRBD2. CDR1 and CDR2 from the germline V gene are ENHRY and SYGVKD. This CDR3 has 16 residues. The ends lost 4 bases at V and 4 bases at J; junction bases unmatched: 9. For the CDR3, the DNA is TGTGCCATCAGTGTATTAGCGGGAGATGAGGCAGATACGCAGTATTTT. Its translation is CAISVLAGDEADTQYF.

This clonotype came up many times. The CDR3: CASKAGATNEKLFF. The CDR3 region has the DNA TGTGCCAGCAAAGCCGGGGCAACTAATGAAAAACTGTTTTTT. V is TRBV18 and J is TRBJ1-4; no firm D call. The germline V gene encodes CDR1 KGHSH and CDR2 LQKENI. With 8 bases removed from V and 0 bases from J, the gap between germline ends came to 10 bases. The CDR3 totals 14 residues.

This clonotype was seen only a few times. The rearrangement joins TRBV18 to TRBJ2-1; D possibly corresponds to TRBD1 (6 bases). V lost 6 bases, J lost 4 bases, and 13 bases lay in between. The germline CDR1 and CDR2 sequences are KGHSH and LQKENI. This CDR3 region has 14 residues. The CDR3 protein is CASSPDRNYNEQFF. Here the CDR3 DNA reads TGTGCCAGCTCTCCCGACAGGAATTACAATGAGCAGTTCTTC. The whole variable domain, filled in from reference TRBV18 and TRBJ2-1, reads NAGVMQNPRHLVRRRGQEARLRCSPMKGHSHVYWYRQLPEEGLKFMVYLQKENIIDESGMPKERFSAEFPKEGPSILRIQQVVRGDSAAYFCASSPDRNYNEQFFGPGTRLTVL.

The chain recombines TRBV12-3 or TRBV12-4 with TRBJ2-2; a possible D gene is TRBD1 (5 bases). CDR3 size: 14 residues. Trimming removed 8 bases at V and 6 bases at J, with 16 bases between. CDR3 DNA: TGTGCCAGCCGCAGGCAGGGTAGGGCCGGGGAGCTGTTTTTT. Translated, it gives CASRRQGRAGELFF.

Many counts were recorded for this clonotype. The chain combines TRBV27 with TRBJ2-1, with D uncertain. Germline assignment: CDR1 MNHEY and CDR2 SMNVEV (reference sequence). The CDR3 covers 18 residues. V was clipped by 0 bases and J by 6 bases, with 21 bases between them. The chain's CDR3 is CASSLSSRPPRVGNEQFF. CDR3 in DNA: TGTGCCAGCAGTTTATCGTCCCGGCCGCCCAGAGTGGGCAATGAGCAGTTCTTC.

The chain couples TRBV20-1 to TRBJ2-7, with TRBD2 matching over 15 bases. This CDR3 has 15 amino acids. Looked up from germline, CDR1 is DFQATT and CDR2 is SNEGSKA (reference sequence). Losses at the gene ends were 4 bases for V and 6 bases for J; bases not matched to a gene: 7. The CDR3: CSANKPGLAGGEQYF. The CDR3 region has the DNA TGCAGTGCTAATAAACCGGGACTAGCGGGAGGCGAGCAGTACTTC.

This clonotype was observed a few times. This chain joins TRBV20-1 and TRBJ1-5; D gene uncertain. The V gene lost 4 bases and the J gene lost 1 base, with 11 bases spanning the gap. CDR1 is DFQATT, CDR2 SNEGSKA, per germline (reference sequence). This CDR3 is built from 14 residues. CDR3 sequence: CSAKKDVSNQPQHF. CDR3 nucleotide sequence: TGCAGTGCTAAGAAAGACGTCAGCAATCAGCCCCAGCATTTT.

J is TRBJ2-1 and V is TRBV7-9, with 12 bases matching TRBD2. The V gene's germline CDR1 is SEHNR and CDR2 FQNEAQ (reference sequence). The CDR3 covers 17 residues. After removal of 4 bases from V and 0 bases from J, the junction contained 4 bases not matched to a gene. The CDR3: CASSSGLAGLSYNEQFF. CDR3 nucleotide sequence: TGTGCCAGCAGCTCGGGACTAGCGGGTCTCTCCTACAATGAGCAGTTCTTC.

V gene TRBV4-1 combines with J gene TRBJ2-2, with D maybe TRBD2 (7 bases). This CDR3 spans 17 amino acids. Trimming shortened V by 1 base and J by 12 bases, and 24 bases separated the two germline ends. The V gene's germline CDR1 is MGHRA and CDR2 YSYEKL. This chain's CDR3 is CASSQVLGGPQPGKLFF. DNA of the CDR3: TGCGCCAGCAGCCAAGTCCTGGGGGGGCCCCAGCCGGGGAAGCTGTTTTTT.

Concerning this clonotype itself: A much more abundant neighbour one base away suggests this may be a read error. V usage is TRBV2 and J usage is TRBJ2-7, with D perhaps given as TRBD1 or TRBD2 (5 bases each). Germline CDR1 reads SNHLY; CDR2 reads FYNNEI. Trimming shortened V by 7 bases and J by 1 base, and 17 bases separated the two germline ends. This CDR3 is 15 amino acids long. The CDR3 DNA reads TGTGCCAGCAATCTCCGGGGACCGGGGTCCTACGAGCAGTACTTC. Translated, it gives CASNLRGPGSYEQYF.

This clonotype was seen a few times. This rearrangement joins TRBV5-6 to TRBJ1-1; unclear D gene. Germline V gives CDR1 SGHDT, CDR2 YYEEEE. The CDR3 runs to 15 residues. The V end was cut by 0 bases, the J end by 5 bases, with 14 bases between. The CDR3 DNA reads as TGTGCCAGCAGCTTGGACGCGGTGAGGTCGACTGAAGCTTTCTTT. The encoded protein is CASSLDAVRSTEAFF.

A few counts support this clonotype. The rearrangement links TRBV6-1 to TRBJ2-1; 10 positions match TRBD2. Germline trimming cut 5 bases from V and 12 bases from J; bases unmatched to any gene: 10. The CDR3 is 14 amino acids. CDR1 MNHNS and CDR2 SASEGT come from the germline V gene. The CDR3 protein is CASSPTSGAGWQFF. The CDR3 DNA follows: TGTGCCAGCAGTCCTACTAGCGGGGCCGGTTGGCAGTTCTTC.

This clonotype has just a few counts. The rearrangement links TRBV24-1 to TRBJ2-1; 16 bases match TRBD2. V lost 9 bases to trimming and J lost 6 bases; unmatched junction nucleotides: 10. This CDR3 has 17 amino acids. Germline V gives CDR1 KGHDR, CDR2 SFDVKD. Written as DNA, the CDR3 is TGTGCCACCCAGTCCGGGACTAGCGGGAGGGCTAGCAATGAGCAGTTCTTC. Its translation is CATQSGTSGRASNEQFF.

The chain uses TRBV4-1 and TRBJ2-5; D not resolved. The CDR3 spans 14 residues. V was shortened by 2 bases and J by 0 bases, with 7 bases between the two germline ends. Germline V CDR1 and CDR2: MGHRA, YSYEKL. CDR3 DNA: TGCGCCAGCAGCCAACAAAAGTACCAAGAGACCCAGTACTTC. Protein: CASSQQKYQETQYF.

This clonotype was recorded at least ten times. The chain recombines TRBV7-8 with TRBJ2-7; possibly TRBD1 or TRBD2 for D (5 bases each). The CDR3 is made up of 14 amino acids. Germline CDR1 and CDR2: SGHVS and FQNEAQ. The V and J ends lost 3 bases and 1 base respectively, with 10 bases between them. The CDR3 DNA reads TGTGCCAGCAGCTTTGGGGACGGATCCTACGAGCAGTACTTC. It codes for CASSFGDGSYEQYF. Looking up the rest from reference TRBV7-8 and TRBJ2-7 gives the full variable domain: GAGVSQSPRYKVAKRGQDVALRCDPISGHVSLFWYQQALGQGPEFLTYFQNEAQLDKSGLPSDRFFAERPEGSVSTLKIQRTQQEDSAVYLCASSFGDGSYEQYFGPGTRLTVT.

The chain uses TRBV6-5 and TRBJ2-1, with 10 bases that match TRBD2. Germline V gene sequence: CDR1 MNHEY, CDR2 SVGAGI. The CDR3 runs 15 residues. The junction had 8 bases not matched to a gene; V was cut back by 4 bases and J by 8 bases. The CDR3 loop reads CASSSPGLATDEQFF. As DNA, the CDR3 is TGTGCCAGCAGTTCCCCGGGACTAGCGACCGATGAGCAGTTCTTC.